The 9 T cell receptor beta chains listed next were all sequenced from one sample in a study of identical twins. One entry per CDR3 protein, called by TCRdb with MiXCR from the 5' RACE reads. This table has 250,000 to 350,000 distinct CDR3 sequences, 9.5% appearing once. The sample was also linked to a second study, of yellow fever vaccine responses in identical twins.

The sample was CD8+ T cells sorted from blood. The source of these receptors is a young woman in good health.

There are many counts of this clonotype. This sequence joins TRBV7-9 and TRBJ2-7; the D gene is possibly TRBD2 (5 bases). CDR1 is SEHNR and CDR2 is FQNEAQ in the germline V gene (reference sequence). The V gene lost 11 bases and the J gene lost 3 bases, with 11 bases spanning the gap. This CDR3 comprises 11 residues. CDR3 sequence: CAGEYNYEQYF. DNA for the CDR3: TGTGCCGGGGAGTATAACTACGAGCAGTACTTC.

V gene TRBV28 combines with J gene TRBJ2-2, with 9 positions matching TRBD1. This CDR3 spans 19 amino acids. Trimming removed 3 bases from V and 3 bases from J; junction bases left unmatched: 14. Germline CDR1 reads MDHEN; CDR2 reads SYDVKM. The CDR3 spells CASSFLRTERTGDTGELFF. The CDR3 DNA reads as TGTGCCAGCAGTTTTTTAAGGACGGAGAGGACAGGGGACACCGGGGAGCTGTTTTTT.

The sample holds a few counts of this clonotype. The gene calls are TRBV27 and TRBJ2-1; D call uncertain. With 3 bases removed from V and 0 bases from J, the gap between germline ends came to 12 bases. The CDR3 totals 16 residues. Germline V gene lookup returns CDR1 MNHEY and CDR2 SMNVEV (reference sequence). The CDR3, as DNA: TGTGCCAGCAGTTTTGAGGCGCACAGCTCCTACAATGAGCAGTTCTTC. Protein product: CASSFEAHSSYNEQFF.

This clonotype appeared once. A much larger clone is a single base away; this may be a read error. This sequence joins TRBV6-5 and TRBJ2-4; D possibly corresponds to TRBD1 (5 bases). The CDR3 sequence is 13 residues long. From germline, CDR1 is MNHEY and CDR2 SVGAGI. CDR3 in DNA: TGTGCCAGCAGTTACGGGTCTATGGACATTCGGTACTTC. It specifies CASSYGSMDIRYF.

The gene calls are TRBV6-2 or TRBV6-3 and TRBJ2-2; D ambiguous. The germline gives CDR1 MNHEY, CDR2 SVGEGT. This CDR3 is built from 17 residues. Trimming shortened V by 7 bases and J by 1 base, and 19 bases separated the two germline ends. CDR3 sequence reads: CASTGYPETLNTGELFF. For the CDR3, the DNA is TGTGCCAGCACTGGCTACCCAGAGACGCTGAACACCGGGGAGCTGTTTTTT.

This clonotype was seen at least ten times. CDR3 sequence (DNA): TGTGCCAGCAGTTTATGGGACAGTAACACTGAAGCTTTCTTT. It specifies CASSLWDSNTEAFF. This sequence joins TRBV27 and TRBJ1-1, with 7 bases aligning to TRBD1. CDR1 is MNHEY and CDR2 is SMNVEV in the germline V gene (reference sequence). This CDR3 contains 14 residues. The junction had 1 base not matched to a gene; V was cut back by 1 base and J by 2 bases.

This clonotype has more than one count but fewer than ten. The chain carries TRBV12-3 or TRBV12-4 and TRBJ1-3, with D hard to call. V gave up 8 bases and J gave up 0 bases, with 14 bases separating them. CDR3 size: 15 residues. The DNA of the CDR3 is TGTGCCAGCGGCTTAACTGGGAGCTCTGGAAACACCATATATTTT. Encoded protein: CASGLTGSSGNTIYF.

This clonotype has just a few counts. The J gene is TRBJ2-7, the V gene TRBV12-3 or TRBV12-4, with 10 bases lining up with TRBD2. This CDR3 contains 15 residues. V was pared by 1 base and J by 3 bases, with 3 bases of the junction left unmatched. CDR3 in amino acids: CASSLVLAGSYEQYF. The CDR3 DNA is TGTGCCAGCAGTTTAGTACTAGCGGGAAGCTACGAGCAGTACTTC.

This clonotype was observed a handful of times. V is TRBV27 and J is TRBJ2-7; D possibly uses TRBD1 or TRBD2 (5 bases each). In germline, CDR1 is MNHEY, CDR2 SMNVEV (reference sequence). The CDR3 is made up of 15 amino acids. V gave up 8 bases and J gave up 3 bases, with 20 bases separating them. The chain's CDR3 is CASGKDRDADYEQYF. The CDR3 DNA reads TGTGCCAGCGGGAAGGACCGGGACGCTGACTACGAGCAGTACTTC.